A selection of T cell receptor beta chains follows, all from one sample in a study of T cell responses to AZD1222 COVID-19 vaccine. Method: immunoSEQ multiplex PCR; TCRdb's copy keeps in-frame clones and lacks some. This table holds about 120,000 clones, roughly nine tenths found once. Here the sequenced sample was peripheral blood, taken on day 0 of AZD1222 vaccination. The source is an adult in good health. The conserved cysteine and the conserved F or W are not part of the CDR3 here. Part of the rows lack a size; the others show once, few, many or a class for expanded clones.

J: TRBJ1-6
V: TRBV5-1
size: once
CDR3: ASSLTGTGAISSNSPLH

J: TRBJ1-3
V: TRBV30
size: .
CDR3: AWSAGVGNTIY

J: TRBJ2-5
V: TRBV28
size: .
CDR3: ASSHGQYMQETQY

J: TRBJ1-2
V: TRBV6-5
size: .
CDR3: ASSYQNYGYT

J: TRBJ1-1
V: TRBV6-5
size: .
CDR3: ASRGQGEIGTEAF

J: TRBJ1-1
V: TRBV19
size: .
CDR3: ASSIRWNTEAF

J: TRBJ1-2
V: TRBV28
size: .
CDR3: ASSLRLVTHYGYT

J: TRBJ1-2
V: TRBV3-1/TRBV3-2
size: .
CDR3: ASSHTRTRGTYGYT

J: TRBJ2-1
V: TRBV7-2
size: .
CDR3: ASSLNGGGAKNEQF

J: TRBJ2-1
V: TRBV6-1
size: .
CDR3: ASSEGLPMGF

J: TRBJ1-2
V: TRBV19
size: .
CDR3: ASTERPNYGYT

J: TRBJ2-7
V: TRBV9
size: once
CDR3: ASSVRTSGEQY

J: TRBJ1-2
V: TRBV3-1/TRBV3-2
size: few
CDR3: ASSSLTGEYGYT

J: TRBJ1-5
V: TRBV19
size: .
CDR3: ASTLTGGYNQPQH

J: TRBJ2-1
V: TRBV4-2
size: once
CDR3: ASSQEGLDYNEQF

J: TRBJ2-1
V: TRBV3-1/TRBV3-2
size: .
CDR3: ASSQGGGLGGNEQF

J: TRBJ1-2
V: TRBV4-3
size: .
CDR3: ASSQAGTGNYGYT